The 31 T cell receptor beta chains listed next were all sequenced from one sample in a study of graft-versus-host responses after intestinal transplantation. Assay used: immunoSEQ multiplex PCR; TCRdb lists only in-frame clones, some missing. The data show 9,500 to 10,000 clones, with around nine tenths seen just once and roughly 2.5% held by the top ten. Source: PBMCs, taken roughly 43 days after intestinal transplant. Receptor source: a human patient who received an intestinal transplant, so some T cells may come from the graft donor.

J is TRBJ2-6 and V is TRBV29-1, with 10 bases that match TRBD1. The V gene's germline CDR1 is SQVTM and CDR2 ANQGSEA. With 6 bases clipped from V and 0 bases from J, the junction kept 14 bases outside the gene matches. This CDR3 is built from 19 residues. In nucleotides, the CDR3 is TGCAGCGTAGCCGGGACAGGGGAGTTTGGCAGCTCTGGGGCCAACGTCCTGACTTTC. It encodes CSVAGTGEFGSSGANVLTF.

The genes are TRBV6-4 and TRBJ2-1, with 9 nucleotides matching TRBD2. The CDR3 consists of 16 residues. V shed 4 bases, J shed 5 bases, and the junction held 9 bases outside the gene matches. CDR1 and CDR2 (germline): MRHNA, SNTAGT. Here the CDR3 DNA reads TGTGCCAGCAGTGCCCATAGCGGGAGTGGCAACAATGAGCAGTTCTTC. This sequence encodes CASSAHSGSGNNEQFF.

J is TRBJ2-5 and V is TRBV4-1, with D possibly matching TRBD2 (5 bases). V lost 3 bases and J lost 0, with 11 bases in between. The CDR3 is 15 residues long. CDR1 is MGHRA, CDR2 YSYEKL, per germline. CDR3 amino acids: CASSQDGLYQETQYF. CDR3 DNA sequence: TGCGCCAGCAGCCAGGACGGACTGTACCAAGAGACCCAGTACTTC.

J is TRBJ1-2 and V is TRBV5-5; 11 nucleotides agree with TRBD1. The CDR3 covers 15 residues. Germline V CDR1 and CDR2: SGHKS, YYEKEE (reference sequence). With V trimmed by 4 bases and J by 2 bases, 4 bases remained unmatched. The CDR3 sequence: CASSLRTGGNYGYTF. Here the CDR3 DNA reads TGTGCCAGCAGCCTCCGGACAGGGGGCAACTATGGCTACACCTTC.

This CDR3 is CASSIAGADTQYF. The CDR3 DNA reads TGTGCCAGTAGTATAGCGGGAGCAGATACGCAGTATTTT. The chain has TRBV19 and TRBJ2-3, with D perhaps TRBD2 (6 bases). Trimming left V 1 base short and J 4 bases short, with 6 bases between. This CDR3 contains 13 residues. Germline V lookup: CDR1 LNHDA, CDR2 SQIVND (reference sequence). The whole variable domain, filled in from reference TRBV19 and TRBJ2-3, reads DGGITQSPKYLFRKEGQNVTLSCEQNLNHDAMYWYRQDPGQGLRLIYYSQIVNDFQKGDIAEGYSVSREKKESFPLTVTSAQKNPTAFYLCASSIAGADTQYFGPGTRLTVL.

The gene calls are TRBV18 and TRBJ2-2, with 7 nucleotides matching TRBD1. Germline values: CDR1 KGHSH, CDR2 LQKENI. Trimming cost V 6 bases and J 1 base; bases outside gene matches: 5. This CDR3 is built from 15 residues. CDR3 region: CASSWGQKNTGELFF. The CDR3 coding sequence is TGTGCCAGCTCCTGGGGACAGAAGAACACCGGGGAGCTGTTTTTT.

This chain joins TRBV29-1 and TRBJ2-7; perhaps D is TRBD1 or TRBD2 (6 bases each). The CDR3 contains 15 residues. In germline, CDR1 is SQVTM, CDR2 ANQGSEA. V lost 7 bases to trimming and J lost 6 bases, with 25 bases between them. CDR3 coding DNA: TGCAGCGCTGACATGACAGCACCGGGGGCGATCGAGCAGTACTTC. Protein: CSADMTAPGAIEQYF.

The rearrangement links TRBV29-1 to TRBJ2-1; TRBD2 is a possible D gene (5 bases). V was cut by 7 bases and J by 9 bases, with 22 bases left in between. Germline V CDR1 and CDR2: SQVTM, ANQGSEA. The CDR3 contains 14 residues. CDR3 in DNA: TGCAGCGCTTGGACTGATGGTCGGTGGAGTGAGCAGTTCTTC. Protein product: CSAWTDGRWSEQFF.

J is TRBJ1-5 and V is TRBV4-2, with D tentatively TRBD1 (5 bases). Germline-derived CDR1 and CDR2 are LGHNA and YNFKEQ. The CDR3 extends over 16 amino acids. Trimming cost V 1 base and J 5 bases, with 15 bases left between them. The CDR3 protein is CASSQVFSQGYQPQHF. CDR3 DNA sequence: TGTGCCAGCAGCCAAGTGTTTAGCCAGGGATATCAGCCCCAGCATTTT.

The V gene is TRBV27, the J gene TRBJ2-5; D ambiguous. CDR1 MNHEY and CDR2 SMNVEV come from the germline V gene (reference sequence). Trimming removed 2 bases at V and 4 bases at J, with 8 bases between. This CDR3 spans 13 amino acids. The CDR3 spells CASSLRWTETQYF. The DNA for the CDR3 is TGTGCCAGCAGTTTAAGGTGGACAGAGACCCAGTACTTC.

The CDR3 DNA follows: TGTGCCAGCAGTTTATTAGCGGGGGGGCTGGGTGAGCAGTTCTTC. Its protein product is CASSLLAGGLGEQFF. The chain uses TRBV27 and TRBJ2-1, with 11 bases aligning to TRBD2. CDR1 is MNHEY, CDR2 SMNVEV, per germline (reference sequence). Germline trimming cut 1 base from V and 9 bases from J; bases unmatched to any gene: 5. The length of the CDR3 is 15 residues.

The chain couples TRBV6-5 to TRBJ1-6; D gene ambiguous. The CDR3 length is 14 residues. Germline values: CDR1 MNHEY, CDR2 SVGAGI. The ends were cut back, 4 bases at V and 8 bases at J, with 12 bases in the middle. The DNA for the CDR3 is TGTGCCAGCAGTTTTACGGCTAGAGATTCACCCCTCCACTTT. Amino acid sequence: CASSFTARDSPLHF.

The chain is built from TRBV5-1 and TRBJ2-7; TRBD2 agrees at 8 bases. Germline V CDR1 and CDR2: SGHRS, YFSETQ. Germline trimming cut 2 bases from V and 2 bases from J; bases unmatched to any gene: 9. The CDR3 runs 16 residues. The CDR3 here is CASSFPTSGFPYEQYF. Written as DNA, the CDR3 is TGCGCCAGCAGCTTTCCCACTAGCGGATTTCCCTACGAGCAGTACTTC.

This clone was seen once. V is TRBV5-6 and J is TRBJ2-2; D gene uncertain. The length of the CDR3 is 15 residues. V lost 1 base and J 1 base, leaving 8 bases between the germline ends. Germline CDR1 reads SGHDT; CDR2 reads YYEEEE. As DNA, the CDR3 is TGTGCCAGCAGCTTGATTCCGGGGAACACCGGGGAGCTGTTTTTT. Amino acids: CASSLIPGNTGELFF.

The chain uses TRBV27 and TRBJ2-1; D perhaps matches TRBD2 (5 bases). The germline CDR1 and CDR2 sequences are MNHEY and SMNVEV (reference sequence). The CDR3 totals 14 residues. Trimming removed 6 bases at V and 6 bases at J, with 15 bases between. The CDR3 loop reads CASSPVLALNEQFF. For the CDR3, the DNA is TGTGCCAGCAGCCCGGTCCTAGCCCTCAATGAGCAGTTCTTC.

The chain combines TRBV6-1 with TRBJ2-5; D is tentatively TRBD1 or TRBD2 (5 bases each). CDR1 is MNHNS and CDR2 is SASEGT in the germline V gene. With 1 base removed from V and 5 bases from J, the gap between germline ends came to 11 bases. CDR3 length: 14 residues. The CDR3 sequence is CASSEDPGTETQYF. The CDR3 DNA is TGTGCCAGCAGTGAAGATCCAGGGACGGAGACCCAGTACTTC.

The chain carries TRBV6-5 and TRBJ2-7; D remains ambiguous. CDR1 is MNHEY, CDR2 SVGAGI, per germline. V was trimmed by 5 bases and J by 7 bases, leaving 12 bases between them. The CDR3 totals 12 residues. The CDR3, as DNA: TGTGCCAGCAGTCCTAGGGTTGGGGAGCAGTACTTC. Protein sequence: CASSPRVGEQYF.

The J gene is TRBJ2-5, the V gene TRBV4-2; tentatively, D is TRBD1 (5 bases). Germline assignment: CDR1 LGHNA and CDR2 YNFKEQ. The V end lost 1 base, the J end lost 7 bases, and 16 bases lay between the germline ends. There are 15 residues in the CDR3. CDR3 sequence reads: CASSQVVRGMGTQYF. The CDR3 DNA follows: TGTGCCAGCAGCCAAGTAGTAAGGGGCATGGGGACCCAGTACTTC.

The rearrangement links TRBV15 to TRBJ1-1; no reliable D call. CDR3 length: 15 residues. V lost 0 bases and J lost 1, with 9 bases in between. Germline CDR1 is LNHNV and CDR2 is YYDKDF (reference sequence). The CDR3 protein is CATSRDLRGNTEAFF. CDR3 bases: TGTGCCACCAGCAGAGATCTTCGGGGGAACACTGAAGCTTTCTTT.

The chain carries TRBV27 and TRBJ2-1; no clear D. The V gene lost 3 bases and the J gene lost 2 bases, with 8 bases spanning the gap. CDR1 and CDR2 (germline): MNHEY, SMNVEV (reference sequence). The CDR3 runs to 14 residues. CDR3 coding DNA: TGTGCCAGCAGTTTTGAAGGAGCCTACAATGAGCAGTTCTTC. Amino acids: CASSFEGAYNEQFF.

The chain recombines TRBV6-1 with TRBJ2-6; no definite D call. Germline CDR1 is MNHNS and CDR2 is SASEGT. The CDR3 is 13 residues long. V lost 7 bases, J lost 0 bases, and 4 bases lay in between. CDR3 DNA: TGTGCCAGCACCTACTCTGGGGCCAACGTCCTGACTTTC. Amino acids: CASTYSGANVLTF.

The chain joins TRBV5-6 to TRBJ1-6; tentatively, D is TRBD1 (6 bases). CDR1 is SGHDT and CDR2 is YYEEEE in the germline V gene. Deletions cut 3 bases from V and 11 bases from J, with 18 bases between. The CDR3 sequence is 15 residues long. CDR3 DNA sequence: TGTGCCAGCAGCTCTGAGGGGGAGCTGGCTACACCCCTCCACTTT. It specifies CASSSEGELATPLHF.

This chain connects TRBV6-5 to TRBJ1-4; D uncertain. V lost 2 bases, J lost 8 bases, and 15 bases lay in between. Germline assignment: CDR1 MNHEY and CDR2 SVGAGI. CDR3 length: 15 amino acids. The CDR3 nucleotides are TGTGCCAGCAGTTACCTAGGACCTGGGCCCGAAAAACTGTTTTTT. Translation gives CASSYLGPGPEKLFF.

The CDR3 DNA is TGTGCCAGCAGTTCACCTTTCACTAGGGGGGTAGCAGATACGCAGTATTTT. Its translation is CASSSPFTRGVADTQYF. This chain uses TRBV27 with TRBJ2-3, with D tentatively TRBD1 or TRBD2 (6 bases each). The germline gives CDR1 MNHEY, CDR2 SMNVEV (reference sequence). V was shortened by 4 bases and J by 4 bases, with 21 bases between the two germline ends. CDR3 length: 17 amino acids.

The chain has TRBV29-1 and TRBJ2-1; maybe TRBD2 (6 bases). The V gene lost 5 bases and the J gene lost 9 bases, with 23 bases spanning the gap. The CDR3 runs to 15 residues. Germline CDR1 and CDR2: SQVTM and ANQGSEA. The CDR3 spells CSVCTLSGVLGEQFF. In DNA form, the CDR3 reads TGCAGCGTTTGCACCTTATCGGGAGTGCTGGGTGAGCAGTTCTTC.

The rearrangement joins TRBV7-9 to TRBJ1-3; D is undetermined. In germline, CDR1 is SEHNR, CDR2 FQNEAQ (reference sequence). The CDR3 loop spans 14 amino acids. Trimming stripped 5 bases from V and 0 bases from J, with 8 bases between. The CDR3 is CASSPSSSGNTIYF. The CDR3 DNA follows: TGTGCCAGCAGCCCCTCAAGCTCTGGAAACACCATATATTTT.

The table lists this clone with a count of one. This chain links TRBV28 with TRBJ1-3, with D hard to call. V lost 3 bases, J lost 0 bases, and 15 bases lay in between. The CDR3 covers 17 residues. Germline V gene lookup returns CDR1 MDHEN and CDR2 SYDVKM. CDR3 nucleotides: TGTGCCAGCAGTTTCAATCTGGAGGTCGACTCTGGAAACACCATATATTTT. Amino acids: CASSFNLEVDSGNTIYF. The whole variable domain, remainder taken from reference TRBV28 and TRBJ1-3, is DVKVTQSSRYLVKRTGEKVFLECVQDMDHENMFWYRQDPGLGLRLIYFSYDVKMKEKGDIPEGYSVSREKKERFSLILESASTNQTSMYLCASSFNLEVDSGNTIYFGEGSWLTVV.

The chain employs TRBV6-1 and TRBJ1-5; a weak D match, TRBD1 (5 bases). The germline CDR1 and CDR2 sequences are MNHNS and SASEGT. The CDR3 spans 12 residues. V lost 7 bases to trimming and J lost 7 bases, with 11 bases between them. This CDR3 is CASISGWQPQHF. The CDR3 nucleotides read TGTGCCAGCATATCAGGGTGGCAGCCCCAGCATTTT.

V gene TRBV11-2 combines with J gene TRBJ1-3, with D unresolved. Trimming shortened V by 1 base and J by 4 bases, and 11 bases separated the two germline ends. Germline lookup yields CDR1 SGHAT and CDR2 FQNNGV. The CDR3 runs 15 residues. In nucleotides, the CDR3 is TGTGCCAGCAGCTTAGCTGTCGCTTGGGGAAACACCATATATTTT. Protein sequence: CASSLAVAWGNTIYF.

The chain is built from TRBV6-5 and TRBJ1-1; no definite D call. Germline lookup yields CDR1 MNHEY and CDR2 SVGAGI. The CDR3 loop spans 15 amino acids. Trimming removed 5 bases at V and 0 bases at J, with 13 bases between. For the CDR3, the DNA is TGTGCCAGCAGTCTAGGCAGCGCGTTGAACACTGAAGCTTTCTTT. Amino acids: CASSLGSALNTEAFF.

For this clone: One end of the junction fails to match germline, which may point to a read error. The genes are TRBV11-2 and TRBJ2-1, with D possibly TRBD2 on 7 matching bases. Germline values: CDR1 SGHAT, CDR2 FQNNGV. CDR3 length: 15 residues. CDR3 residues: CASSLEGGAYNEQFF. The CDR3 nucleotides are TGTGCCAGCAGCCTAGAAGGGGGGGCTTACAATGAGCAGTTCTTC.